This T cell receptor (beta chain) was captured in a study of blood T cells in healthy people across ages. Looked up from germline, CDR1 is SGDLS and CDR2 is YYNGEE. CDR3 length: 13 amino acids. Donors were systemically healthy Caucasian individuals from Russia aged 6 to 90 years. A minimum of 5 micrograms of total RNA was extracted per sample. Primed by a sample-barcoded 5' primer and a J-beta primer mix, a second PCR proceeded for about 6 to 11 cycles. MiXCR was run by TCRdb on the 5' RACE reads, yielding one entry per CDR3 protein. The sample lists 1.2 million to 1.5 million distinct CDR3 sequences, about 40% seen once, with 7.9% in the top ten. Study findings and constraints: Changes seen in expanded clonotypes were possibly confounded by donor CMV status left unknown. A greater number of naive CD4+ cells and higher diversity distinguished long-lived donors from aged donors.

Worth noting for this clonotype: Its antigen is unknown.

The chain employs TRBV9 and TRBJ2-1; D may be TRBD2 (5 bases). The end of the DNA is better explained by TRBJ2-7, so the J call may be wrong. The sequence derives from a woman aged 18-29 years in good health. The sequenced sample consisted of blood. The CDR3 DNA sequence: TGTGCCAGCGGCCGGACTTCCTACAATGAGCAGTACTTC. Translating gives CASGRTSYNEQYF.